This TCR beta chain was profiled in a study of cytomegalovirus exposure and HLA in healthy donors. The CDR3 covers 15 residues. From germline, CDR1 is LGHNA and CDR2 YSLEER. The ends lost 3 bases at V and 1 base at J; junction bases unmatched: 5. Worth noting for this clone: Its antigen remains unidentified.

Use of 60 Vbeta and 13 Jbeta primers characterized the PCR. Some clones are missing from TCRdb's copy, which holds only in-frame ones; the method was immunoSEQ multiplex PCR. The sample holds 150,000 to 200,000 clones, 80% seen once. Study-level results: An analysis done earlier found most TCR beta V segments productive about 90% or about 30% of the time. In a later analysis, donors in an Asian-associated ancestry cluster reportedly had fewer N-insertions in productive TCRs than the cohort mean.

The receptor's source is a man aged 25 to 40 in good health and CMV-seropositive. V usage is TRBV4-3 and J usage is TRBJ1-2; TRBD1 matches at 7 bases. Sequencing was carried out using PBMCs. The DNA for the CDR3 is TGCGCCAGCAGCCACACGACAGGGATTAACTATGGCTACACCTTC. It yields the protein CASSHTTGINYGYTF.